The 3 T cell receptor beta chains below all came from one sample that was sequenced in a study of blood T cell repertoires in COVID-19. Sequenced by immunoSEQ multiplex PCR; TCRdb stores in-frame clones only, minus some. Of roughly 81,000 clones in the sample, around nine tenths were seen once. Sequencing was done on a sample of peripheral blood. These receptors all come from a man aged 25-45 years with acute or convalescent COVID-19.

The rearrangement links TRBV18 to TRBJ2-5; TRBD2 aligns across 7 bases. Germline values: CDR1 KGHSH, CDR2 LQKENI. J lost 2 bases, V lost 6 bases, and 3 bases had no gene match. This CDR3 region has 13 residues. The CDR3 DNA reads TGTGCCAGCTCCCCCGGGAGGCAAGAGACCCAGTACTTC. Residues: CASSPGRQETQYF.

V usage is TRBV10-3 and J usage is TRBJ1-1, with D tentatively TRBD1 (6 bases). This CDR3 is built from 13 residues. Trimming cost V 6 bases and J 3 bases, with 11 bases left between them. Looked up from germline, CDR1 is ENHRY and CDR2 is SYGVKD. CDR3 bases: TGTGCCATCAGGCCAGGGGATTACACTGAAGCTTTCTTT. Translated, it gives CAIRPGDYTEAFF.

The chain is built from TRBV15 and TRBJ2-1; no clear D. CDR1 and CDR2 (germline): LNHNV, YYDKDF (reference sequence). The CDR3 has 15 residues. V was pared by 5 bases and J by 0 bases, with 11 bases between. The CDR3 here is CATSSRPVSYNEQFF. The CDR3 coding sequence is TGTGCCACCAGCTCTCGTCCAGTCTCCTACAATGAGCAGTTCTTC.